This T cell receptor (beta chain) was sequenced for a study of blood T cell repertoires in COVID-19 (dated by TCRdb to about 2020). About the investigation overall: The collaborator samples originated in the United States, Italy and Spain and spanned the acute and convalescent phases of COVID-19. A de-identified subject ID, COVID-19 status, age in years and sex were almost always included in the sample metadata. The prospective study material was composed of cDNA or gDNA derived from T cells, B-cell-depleted T cells, or PBMCs. The repertoires were released in a freely available public database intended as a resource for research on the immune response to SARS-CoV-2. Where available, HLA class I and class II types were taken from metadata supplied by the sample provider and were not determined by assay-based typing. The samples were drawn from two sources: the first 160 participants of the ongoing ImmuneRACE study, and 950 to 1,500 subjects contributed by 6 global collaborators. The dataset comprised deeply sampled blood TCRbeta repertoires from subjects exposed to, actively infected with, or recovered from COVID-19. Paper-wide results and their limitations: Clinical and demographic metadata were provided uncurated, with the amount varying by source and participant.

Deletion took 2 bases off V and 2 bases off J, with a span of 12 bases between the germline ends. Including cysteine and phenylalanine, the CDR3 has 15 amino acids. Only CDR3 DNA is held: 45 bases, read in frame from base 1. CDR1 and CDR2 are read off the germline V gene as MNHEY and SVGAGI. TCRbeta CDR3 regions were amplified from genomic DNA by means of the immunoSEQ Assay, a bias-controlled multiplex PCR. On the study's bioinformatics: The number of nucleated cells in each sample was estimated from the amplification of reference gene primers within the assay. Sequence reads were collapsed and filtered to measure the absolute abundance of every unique TCRbeta CDR3 rearrangement. For each sample, productive Simpson clonality was calculated as the square root of Simpson's diversity index across productive rearrangements. The table was pulled from immuneACCESS by TCRdb, which kept in-frame rearrangements only. Such tables lose some clones; where checked, under half of the loss comes from unresolved V genes, and the rest has no known cause. The D gene and trimming were derived from the DNA, and the V and J assignments and clone size from that table. This sample lists about 270,000 clones; 70% to 90% were detected once. Around 4.5% of the sample lies in the top ten.

Each collaborating institution followed its own protocols to collect whole blood in K2EDTA tubes. For TCRbeta analysis, collaborator samples were shipped as frozen whole blood, as isolated PBMCs, or as DNA extracted from either sample type. Worth noting for this clone: The specificity of this receptor is unknown. It has no much larger one-base neighbor in the sample; base qualities were not kept.

The TCR sequence derives from a woman aged 50 to 60 with active or convalescent COVID-19. The chain is assembled from TRBV6-5 and TRBJ2-5, with no reliable assignment of the D segment. Sequenced: peripheral blood. The CDR3 has the sequence CASSYRVPGQETQYF. The DNA sequence reads TGTGCCAGCAGTTACCGCGTCCCCGGGCAAGAGACCCAGTACTTC.